The 23 T cell receptor beta chains listed next were all sequenced from one sample in a study of T cell responses to AZD1222 COVID-19 vaccine. This table comes from immunoSEQ multiplex PCR, and its TCRdb copy is limited to in-frame clones, with some not included. The sample carries roughly 180,000 clones, approximately 91% recorded once. Sequenced here: peripheral blood, sampled 28 days after the second AZD1222 dose. These receptor sequences come from an adult who received the AZD1222 COVID-19 vaccine.

This chain connects TRBV7-9 to TRBJ1-3, with TRBD1 matching over 8 bases. J lost 4 bases, V lost 6 bases, and 8 bases had no gene match. The CDR3 is 15 amino acids. Germline V gene lookup returns CDR1 SEHNR and CDR2 FQNEAQ (reference sequence). The CDR3 coding sequence is TGTGCCAGCAGTCCTCAGGGGGCATCAGGAAACACCATATATTTT. Its protein product is CASSPQGASGNTIYF.

The V call is TRBV27, the J call TRBJ2-7; 13 bases map to TRBD2. V shed 0 bases and J 5 bases; nucleotides not matched to a gene: 10. This CDR3 is built from 18 residues. Germline V gene sequence: CDR1 MNHEY, CDR2 SMNVEV (reference sequence). CDR3 nucleotide sequence: TGTGCCAGCAGTTTATCCACTAGCGGGAGGGCCCCAGGGGACGAGCAGTACTTC. Translation: CASSLSTSGRAPGDEQYF.

The sample holds one count of this clone. The chain carries TRBV5-1 and TRBJ2-1; weak D call: TRBD1 (6 bases). CDR1 SGHRS and CDR2 YFSETQ come from the germline V gene. Trimming pared 1 base from V and 4 bases from J, leaving 12 bases between. The CDR3 loop spans 15 amino acids. The chain's CDR3 is CASSLTGILYNEQFF. For the CDR3, the DNA is TGCGCCAGCAGCTTGACAGGGATCCTTTACAATGAGCAGTTCTTC.

Only a few counts were recorded for this clone. The CDR3 bases are TGTGCCTGGGGGCGGGGTCGCACTGAAGCTTTCTTT. It is translated as CAWGRGRTEAFF. The chain has TRBV30 and TRBJ1-1; D is undetermined. V shed 5 bases and J shed 4 bases, with 11 bases lying between them. The germline CDR1 and CDR2 sequences are GTSNPN and SVGIG (reference sequence). The CDR3 is 12 residues long.

The J gene is TRBJ1-1, the V gene TRBV6-5; D remains unclear. V was pared by 6 bases and J by 5 bases, with 7 bases between. The CDR3 totals 11 residues. Germline CDR1 and CDR2: MNHEY and SVGAGI. The CDR3 nucleotides are TGTGCCAGCAGCAGAGGGACTGAAGCTTTCTTT. Translating gives CASSRGTEAFF.

This clone was recorded only once. The rearrangement joins TRBV7-6 to TRBJ1-1; TRBD1 might be the D (5 bases). Trimming took 2 bases from V and 1 from J, leaving 8 bases between them. In germline, CDR1 is SGHVS, CDR2 FNYEAQ. The CDR3 loop spans 14 amino acids. Here the CDR3 DNA reads TGTGCCAGCAGCTTACAGGGAGGGAACACTGAAGCTTTCTTT. Amino acid sequence: CASSLQGGNTEAFF.

The gene calls are TRBV12-3 or TRBV12-4 and TRBJ2-1; D not resolved. V lost 3 bases and J 9 bases, leaving 12 bases between the germline ends. This CDR3 has 13 residues. CDR3 in DNA: TGTGCCAGCAGTTTTATTAGGACCTCTGAGCAGTTCTTC. Amino acid sequence: CASSFIRTSEQFF.

The CDR3 sequence: CASSSLAGGTYNEQFF. The CDR3 DNA reads TGTGCCAGCAGCTCCTTAGCGGGAGGTACCTACAATGAGCAGTTCTTC. This chain connects TRBV11-2 to TRBJ2-1; 10 bases agree with TRBD2. The J segment lost 2 bases and the V segment lost 4 bases, leaving 5 bases of the junction unmatched. From germline, CDR1 is SGHAT and CDR2 FQNNGV. The CDR3 consists of 16 residues.

J is TRBJ1-2 and V is TRBV5-4; D is undetermined. The CDR3 runs 12 residues. CDR1 and CDR2 from the germline V gene are SGHNT and YYREEE (reference sequence). Trimming removed 4 bases at V and 3 bases at J, with 7 bases between. In DNA, the CDR3 is TGTGCCAGCAGCCGGCTCGACTATGGCTACACCTTC. This encodes CASSRLDYGYTF.

The CDR3 loop is CASSQQGISTDTQYF. DNA of the CDR3: TGCGCCAGCAGCCAACAGGGGATAAGCACAGATACGCAGTATTTT. V and J are TRBV4-1 and TRBJ2-3, with D tentatively TRBD1 (6 bases). Germline V gene sequence: CDR1 MGHRA, CDR2 YSYEKL. This CDR3 is 15 amino acids long. V lost 2 bases to trimming and J lost 0 bases, with 9 bases between them.

The chain joins TRBV6-5 to TRBJ2-5; D is undetermined. The CDR3 loop spans 14 amino acids. Germline V gives CDR1 MNHEY, CDR2 SVGAGI. Between the trimmed V and J ends, which lost 6 bases and 3 bases, there was a span of 14 bases. The CDR3 loop reads CASSLTLKKETQYF. CDR3 in DNA: TGTGCCAGCAGCTTAACGCTTAAGAAAGAGACCCAGTACTTC.

The rearrangement uses TRBV6-5 and TRBJ1-5; the D is unclear. The V gene's germline CDR1 is MNHEY and CDR2 SVGAGI. The CDR3 covers 15 residues. The V and J ends lost 6 bases and 0 bases respectively, with 12 bases between them. The CDR3: CASRAEFISNQPQHF. The CDR3 coding sequence is TGTGCCAGCAGGGCAGAATTTATTAGCAATCAGCCCCAGCATTTT.

This sequence joins TRBV30 and TRBJ1-5; the D is unclear. Germline CDR1 and CDR2: GTSNPN and SVGIG (reference sequence). The V gene lost 0 bases and the J gene lost 1 base, with 7 bases spanning the gap. The CDR3 runs 14 residues. The CDR3 DNA reads TGTGCCTGGAGTGTCTCACTGAGCAATCAGCCCCAGCATTTT. This translates into CAWSVSLSNQPQHF.

The chain links TRBV10-3 to TRBJ2-1; D gene uncertain. Trimming stripped 5 bases from V and 6 bases from J, with 11 bases between. The CDR3 contains 13 residues. Per the germline V gene, CDR1 is ENHRY and CDR2 is SYGVKD. CDR3: CAISPYSVNEQFF. CDR3 coding DNA: TGTGCCATCAGTCCCTACTCGGTCAATGAGCAGTTCTTC.

This chain connects TRBV12-2 to TRBJ1-5; the DNA was not compared with TRBD1, the D call given in the table. TRBV12-2 is a listed pseudogene. This CDR3 is 18 amino acids long. This chain's CDR3 is CASRSSHRGDIQDQPQHF. The CDR3 nucleotides read TGTGCAAGTCGCTCCTCTCACAGGGGCGACATCCAAGATCAGCCCCAGCATTTT.

The chain combines TRBV18 with TRBJ1-1; no clear D gene. CDR3 length equals 13 residues. CDR1 KGHSH and CDR2 LQKENI come from the germline V gene. With 5 bases removed from V and 0 bases from J, the gap between germline ends came to 7 bases. The CDR3 region has the DNA TGTGCCAGCTCAGGTGGACTGAACACTGAAGCTTTCTTT. This codes for CASSGGLNTEAFF.

J is TRBJ2-3 and V is TRBV11-3, with TRBD2 matching over 7 bases. The germline gives CDR1 SGHNT, CDR2 YENEEA. The CDR3 spans 14 residues. Germline trimming cut 4 bases from V and 4 bases from J; bases unmatched to any gene: 5. CDR3 bases: TGTGCCAGCAGCTCCTACGGGAGGCCAGATACGCAGTATTTT. As protein: CASSSYGRPDTQYF.

The rearrangement links TRBV7-6 to TRBJ1-2, with D possibly matching TRBD1 (5 bases). V dropped 4 bases and J dropped 8 bases, with 20 bases sitting between them. CDR1 SGHVS and CDR2 FNYEAQ come from the germline V gene. This CDR3 contains 15 residues. The CDR3 DNA reads as TGTGCCAGCAGCTCCCTAGTGGGACCCCTGTCCGGCTACACCTTC. Protein product: CASSSLVGPLSGYTF. The variable domain in full, completed from reference TRBV7-6 and TRBJ1-2, reads GAGVSQSPRYKVTKRGQDVALRCDPISGHVSLYWYRQALGQGPEFLTYFNYEAQQDKSGLPNDRFSAERPEGSISTLTIQRTEQRDSAMYRCASSSLVGPLSGYTFGSGTRLTVV.

J is TRBJ1-2 and V is TRBV19; 9 bases agree with TRBD1. V trimming: 3 bases; J trimming: 7 bases; junction bases outside the gene matches: 6. The CDR3 covers 14 residues. Germline lookup yields CDR1 LNHDA and CDR2 SQIVND (reference sequence). CDR3 sequence reads: CASSMFWDRAGYTF. The CDR3 nucleotides read TGTGCCAGTAGTATGTTTTGGGACAGGGCTGGCTACACCTTC.

The rearrangement links TRBV18 to TRBJ2-7; the match to TRBD1 covers 7 bases. There are 15 residues in the CDR3. Germline lookup yields CDR1 KGHSH and CDR2 LQKENI. V lost 5 bases to trimming and J lost 0 bases; unmatched junction nucleotides: 7. The chain's CDR3 is CASSDDRVFSYEQYF. In DNA, the CDR3 is TGTGCCAGCTCAGACGACAGGGTTTTCTCCTACGAGCAGTACTTC.

The J gene is TRBJ1-5, the V gene TRBV7-9; D call uncertain. V lost 4 bases and J lost 3, with 13 bases in between. The CDR3 totals 15 residues. Germline CDR1 is SEHNR and CDR2 is FQNEAQ (reference sequence). The chain's CDR3 is CASSSQDGYNQPQHF. The CDR3 nucleotides read TGTGCCAGCAGCTCCCAGGACGGTTACAATCAGCCCCAGCATTTT.

The chain combines TRBV28 with TRBJ2-5; weak D call: TRBD1 (8 bases). The V gene's germline CDR1 is MDHEN and CDR2 SYDVKM. CDR3 length: 13 amino acids. The V and J ends lost 7 bases and 2 bases respectively, with 11 bases between them. CDR3 protein: CASTQGGQETQYF. The DNA for the CDR3 is TGTGCCAGCACACAGGGGGGGCAAGAGACCCAGTACTTC.

The chain uses TRBV5-1 and TRBJ1-4, with D possibly TRBD1 on 6 matching bases. Germline V CDR1 and CDR2: SGHRS, YFSETQ. V was trimmed by 0 bases and J by 3 bases, leaving 9 bases between them. This CDR3 has 15 residues. CDR3 sequence: CASSLEGQPNEKLFF. In DNA form, the CDR3 reads TGCGCCAGCAGCTTGGAAGGACAGCCTAATGAAAAACTGTTTTTT. The variable domain in full, completed from reference TRBV5-1 and TRBJ1-4, reads KAGVTQTPRYLIKTRGQQVTLSCSPISGHRSVSWYQQTPGQGLQFLFEYFSETQRNKGNFPGRFSGRQFSNSRSEMNVSTLELGDSALYLCASSLEGQPNEKLFFGSGTQLSVL.